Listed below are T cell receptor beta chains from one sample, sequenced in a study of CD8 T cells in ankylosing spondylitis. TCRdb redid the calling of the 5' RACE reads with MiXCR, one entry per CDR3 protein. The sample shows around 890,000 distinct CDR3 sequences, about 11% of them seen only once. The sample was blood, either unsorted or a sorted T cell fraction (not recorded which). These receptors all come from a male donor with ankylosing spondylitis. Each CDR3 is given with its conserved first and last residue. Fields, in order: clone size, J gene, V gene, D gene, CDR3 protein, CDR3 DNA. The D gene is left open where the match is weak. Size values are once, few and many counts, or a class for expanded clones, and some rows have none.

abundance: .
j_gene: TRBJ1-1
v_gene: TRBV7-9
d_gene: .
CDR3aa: CASSLSVRRTEAFF
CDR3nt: TGTGCCAGCAGCTTATCGGTTAGGCGGACTGAAGCTTTCTTT

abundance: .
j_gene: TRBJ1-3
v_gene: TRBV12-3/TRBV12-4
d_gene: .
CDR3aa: CASRTLGNTIYF
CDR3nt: TGTGCCAGCAGGACACTTGGAAACACCATATATTTT

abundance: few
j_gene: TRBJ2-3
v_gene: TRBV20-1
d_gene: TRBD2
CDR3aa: CSATPLSGILLDTQYF
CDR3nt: TGCAGTGCTACCCCGCTGAGCGGGATACTTTTAGATACGCAGTATTTT

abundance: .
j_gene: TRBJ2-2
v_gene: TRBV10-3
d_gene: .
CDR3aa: CAISEIRGNTGELFF
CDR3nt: TGTGCCATCAGTGAGATTCGGGGTAACACCGGGGAGCTGTTTTTT

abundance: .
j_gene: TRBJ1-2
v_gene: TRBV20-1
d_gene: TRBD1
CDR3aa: CSARGPWTGGYGYTF
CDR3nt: TGCAGTGCTAGGGGACCCTGGACAGGGGGCTATGGCTACACCTTC

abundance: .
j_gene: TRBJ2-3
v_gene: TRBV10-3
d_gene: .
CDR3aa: CAAKEGLTDTQYF
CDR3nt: TGTGCCGCTAAGGAGGGTCTCACAGATACGCAGTATTTT

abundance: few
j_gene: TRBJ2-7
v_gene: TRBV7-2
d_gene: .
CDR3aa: CASRPSGFYEQYF
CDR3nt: TGTGCCAGCAGGCCGTCGGGGTTCTACGAGCAGTACTTC

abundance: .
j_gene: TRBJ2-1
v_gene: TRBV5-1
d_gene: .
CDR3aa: CASSSSLNSYNEQFF
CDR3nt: TGCGCCAGCAGCTCCTCTCTTAACTCCTACAATGAGCAGTTCTTC

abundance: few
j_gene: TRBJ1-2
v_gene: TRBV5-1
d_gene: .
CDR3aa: CASSLDGGPGLYGYTF
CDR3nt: TGCGCCAGCAGCTTGGATGGGGGGCCGGGACTGTATGGCTACACCTTC

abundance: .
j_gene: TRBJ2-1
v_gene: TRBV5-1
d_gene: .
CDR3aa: CASSVGSSPLYNEQFF
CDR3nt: TGCGCCAGCAGCGTAGGGAGCTCCCCCCTTTACAATGAGCAGTTCTTC

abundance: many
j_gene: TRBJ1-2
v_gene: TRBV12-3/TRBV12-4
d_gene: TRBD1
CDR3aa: CASLSTGTNYGYTF
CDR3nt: TGTGCCAGCCTCTCGACAGGGACAAACTATGGCTACACCTTC

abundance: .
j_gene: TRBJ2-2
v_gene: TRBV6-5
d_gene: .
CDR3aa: CASSYSSTGFNTGELFF
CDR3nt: TGTGCCAGCAGTTACTCCTCGACAGGTTTTAACACCGGGGAGCTGTTTTTT

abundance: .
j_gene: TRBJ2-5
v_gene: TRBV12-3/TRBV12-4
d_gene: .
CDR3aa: CASGKGLSQETQYF
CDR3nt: TGTGCCAGCGGCAAGGGGCTATCCCAAGAGACCCAGTACTTC

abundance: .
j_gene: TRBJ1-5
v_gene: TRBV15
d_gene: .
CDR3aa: CATSRGQDSYQPQHF
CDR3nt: TGTGCCACCAGCAGAGGACAGGACAGCTATCAGCCCCAGCATTTT

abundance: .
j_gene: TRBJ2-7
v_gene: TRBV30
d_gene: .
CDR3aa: CAWSRRYEQYF
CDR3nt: TGTGCCTGGAGTCGTAGATACGAGCAGTACTTC

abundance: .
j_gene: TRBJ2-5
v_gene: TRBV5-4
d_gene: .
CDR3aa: CASSMGPAQETQYF
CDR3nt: TGTGCCAGCAGCATGGGTCCAGCCCAAGAGACCCAGTACTTC

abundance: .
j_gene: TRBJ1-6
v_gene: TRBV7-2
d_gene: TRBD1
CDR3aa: CASSLDRGYNSPLHF
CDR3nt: TGTGCCAGCAGTTTGGACAGGGGCTATAATTCACCCCTCCACTTT

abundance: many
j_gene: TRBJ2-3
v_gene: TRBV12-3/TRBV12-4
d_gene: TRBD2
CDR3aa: CASSGTSGGIPQYF
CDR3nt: TGTGCCAGCAGTGGGACTAGCGGAGGAATTCCGCAGTATTTT

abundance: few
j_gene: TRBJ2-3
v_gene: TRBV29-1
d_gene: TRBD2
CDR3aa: CSVEGVAGGTDTQYF
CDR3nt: TGCAGCGTTGAAGGGGTAGCGGGAGGGACAGATACGCAGTATTTT

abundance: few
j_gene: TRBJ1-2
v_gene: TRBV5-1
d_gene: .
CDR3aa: CASSLIGGHGYTF
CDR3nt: TGCGCCAGCAGCTTGATCGGGGGCCATGGCTACACCTTC

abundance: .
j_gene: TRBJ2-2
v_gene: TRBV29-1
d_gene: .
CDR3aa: CSVVVYLNTGELFF
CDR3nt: TGCAGCGTTGTAGTCTACTTGAACACCGGGGAGCTGTTTTTT

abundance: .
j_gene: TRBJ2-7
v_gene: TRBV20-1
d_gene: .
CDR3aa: CSARGHREWDAYEQYF
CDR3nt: TGCAGTGCTAGAGGTCACAGGGAGTGGGATGCCTACGAGCAGTACTTC

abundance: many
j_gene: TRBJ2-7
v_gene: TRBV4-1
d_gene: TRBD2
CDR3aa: CASSRTTGTSVGIGGFYEQYF
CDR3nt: TGCGCCAGCAGCCGCACAACCGGGACTAGCGTGGGGATAGGGGGGTTTTACGAGCAGTACTTC

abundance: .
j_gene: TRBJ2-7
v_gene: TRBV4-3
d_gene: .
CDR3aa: CASSHLLTQSPYEQYF
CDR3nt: TGCGCCAGCAGCCATCTCCTAACTCAGTCCCCCTACGAGCAGTACTTC

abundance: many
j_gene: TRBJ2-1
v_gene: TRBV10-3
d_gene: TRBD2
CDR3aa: CATSPSGTVGNEQFF
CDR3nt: TGTGCCACCTCGCCCAGCGGGACGGTTGGGAATGAGCAGTTCTTC

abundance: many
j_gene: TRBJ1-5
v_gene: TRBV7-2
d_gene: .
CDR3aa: CASSFLSQPQHF
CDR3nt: TGTGCCAGCAGTTTTCTATCTCAGCCCCAGCATTTT

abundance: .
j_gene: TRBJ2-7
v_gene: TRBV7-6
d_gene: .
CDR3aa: CASSLAPTGMSYEQYF
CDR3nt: TGTGCCAGCAGCTTAGCGCCTACAGGGATGTCCTACGAGCAGTACTTC

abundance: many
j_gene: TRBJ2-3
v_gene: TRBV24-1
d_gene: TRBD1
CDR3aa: CATSDRSRGLADTQYF
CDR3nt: TGTGCCACCAGTGACAGGTCAAGGGGGCTGGCAGATACGCAGTATTTT

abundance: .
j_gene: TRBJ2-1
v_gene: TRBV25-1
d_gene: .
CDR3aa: CASTGQRRASEQFF
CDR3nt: TGTGCCAGCACCGGACAGCGGAGAGCGTCTGAGCAGTTCTTC

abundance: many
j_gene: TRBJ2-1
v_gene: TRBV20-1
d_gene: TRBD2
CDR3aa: CSANSGRRSYNEQFF
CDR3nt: TGCAGTGCGAACAGCGGGAGGCGCTCCTACAATGAGCAGTTCTTC

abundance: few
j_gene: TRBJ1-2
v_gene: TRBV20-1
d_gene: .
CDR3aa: CSTGANYGYTF
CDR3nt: TGCAGTACGGGAGCTAACTATGGCTACACCTTC

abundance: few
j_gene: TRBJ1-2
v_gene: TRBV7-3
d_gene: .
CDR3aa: CATRVNYGYTF
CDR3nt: TGTGCCACTCGAGTTAACTATGGCTACACCTTC

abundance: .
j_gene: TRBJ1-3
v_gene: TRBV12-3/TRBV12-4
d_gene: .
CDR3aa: CASFGSSGNTIYF
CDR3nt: TGTGCCAGCTTTGGGAGCTCTGGAAACACCATATATTTT

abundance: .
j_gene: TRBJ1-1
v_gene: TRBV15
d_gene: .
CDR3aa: CATSREERTEAFF
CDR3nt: TGTGCCACCAGCAGAGAGGAGAGGACTGAAGCTTTCTTT

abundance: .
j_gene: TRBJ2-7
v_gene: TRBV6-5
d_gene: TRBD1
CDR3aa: CASSYRAGGFDEQYF
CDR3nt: TGTGCCAGCAGTTACCGGGCAGGGGGCTTTGACGAGCAGTACTTC

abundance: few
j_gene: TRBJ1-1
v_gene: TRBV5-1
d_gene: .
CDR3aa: CASSGAGTSAEAFF
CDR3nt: TGCGCCAGCAGCGGGGCCGGGACATCTGCTGAAGCTTTCTTT

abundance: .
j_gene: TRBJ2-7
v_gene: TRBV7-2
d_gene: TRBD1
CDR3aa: CASSFSTGASYEQYF
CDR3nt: TGTGCCAGCAGTTTTTCCACAGGGGCTTCCTACGAGCAGTACTTC

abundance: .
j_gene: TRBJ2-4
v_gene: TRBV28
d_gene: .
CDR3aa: CATVDGIVKNIQYF
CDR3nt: TGTGCCACCGTTGACGGGATTGTCAAAAACATTCAGTACTTC

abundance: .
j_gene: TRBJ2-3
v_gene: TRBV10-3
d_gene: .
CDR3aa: CATLDIGSSTDTQYF
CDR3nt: TGTGCCACCCTTGATATTGGTTCTAGCACAGATACGCAGTATTTT

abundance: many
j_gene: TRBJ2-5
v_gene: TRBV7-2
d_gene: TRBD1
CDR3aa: CASSWGQQETQYF
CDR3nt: TGTGCCAGCAGCTGGGGACAGCAAGAGACCCAGTACTTC

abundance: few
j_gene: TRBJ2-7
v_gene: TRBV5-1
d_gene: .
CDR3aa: CASSLAGGAEQYF
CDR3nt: TGCGCCAGCAGCTTGGCTGGGGGCGCGGAGCAGTACTTC

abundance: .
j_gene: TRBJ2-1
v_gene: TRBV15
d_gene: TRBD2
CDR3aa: CATSRVGTSGYNEQFF
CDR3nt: TGTGCCACCAGCAGAGTAGGGACTAGCGGGTACAATGAGCAGTTCTTC

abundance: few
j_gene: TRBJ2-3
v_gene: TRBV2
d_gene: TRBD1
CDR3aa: CASSYPTGVDTQYF
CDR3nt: TGTGCCAGCAGCTATCCCACAGGGGTAGATACGCAGTATTTT

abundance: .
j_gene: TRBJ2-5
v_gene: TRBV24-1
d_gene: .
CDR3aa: CATSDPRGRGETQYF
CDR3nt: TGTGCCACCAGTGATCCTAGGGGCAGGGGTGAGACCCAGTACTTC

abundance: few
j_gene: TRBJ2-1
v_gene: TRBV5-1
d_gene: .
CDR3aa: CASSLAVGAPSYNEQFF
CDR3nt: TGCGCCAGCAGCCTGGCTGTGGGGGCCCCCTCCTACAATGAGCAGTTCTTC

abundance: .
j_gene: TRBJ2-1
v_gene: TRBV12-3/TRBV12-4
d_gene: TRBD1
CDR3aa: CASSDRPGQLTYNEQFF
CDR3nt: TGTGCCAGCAGTGATCGACCGGGACAGCTCACCTACAATGAGCAGTTCTTC